A selection of T cell receptor beta chains follows, all from one sample in a study of OX40 agonist ivuxolimab in advanced cancers. Clones were read by immunoSEQ multiplex PCR, and TCRdb kept only the in-frame ones, dropping some. The profile shows 75,000 to 85,000 clones, roughly 84% of them singletons. Here the sequenced sample was CD4+ or CD8+ T cells sorted from blood, taken in a trial of the OX40 agonist ivuxolimab. These receptors were obtained from an adult with an advanced solid tumor such as melanoma, head and neck, liver or kidney cancer. Both conserved end residues are part of each CDR3. The D gene is left open where the match is weak. Some rows have no size entry. The others give once, few or many, or a class for an expanded clone.

D	J	size	V	CDR3	DNA
-	TRBJ1-2	-	TRBV6-1	CASSPYYGYTF	TGTGCCAGCAGTCCCTACTATGGCTACACCTTC
-	TRBJ2-1	few	TRBV12-1	CASSFDVTSGRHEQFF	TGTGCCAGCAGCTTTGACGTGACTAGCGGGAGGCATGAGCAGTTCTTC
-	TRBJ2-1	once	TRBV2	CASILENWVHEQFF	TGTGCCAGCATCCTAGAGAACTGGGTCCATGAGCAGTTCTTC
-	TRBJ2-5	-	TRBV19	CASSIRFGETQYF	TGTGCCAGTAGTATCAGGTTTGGGGAGACCCAGTACTTC
TRBD1	TRBJ2-7	once	TRBV18	CASSSPPGQFSYEQYF	TGTGCCAGCTCAAGCCCACCGGGACAGTTCTCCTACGAGCAGTACTTC
TRBD1	TRBJ1-4	-	TRBV28	CASSSNLGTAHEKLFF	TGTGCCAGCAGTTCTAACTTAGGGACAGCTCATGAAAAACTGTTTTTT
-	TRBJ2-7	-	TRBV4-2	CASSQAGEQYF	TGTGCCAGCAGCCAAGCAGGCGAGCAGTACTTC
-	TRBJ1-1	-	TRBV11-3	CASSLFQENTEAFF	TGTGCCAGCAGCTTATTTCAGGAGAACACTGAAGCTTTCTTT
TRBD2	TRBJ2-1	-	TRBV5-1	CASSLPRTSGSTSYNEQFF	TGCGCCAGCAGCTTGCCTAGGACTAGCGGGAGTACGTCCTACAATGAGCAGTTCTTC
-	TRBJ1-2	-	TRBV10-3	CAISSGTFYGYTF	TGTGCCATCAGCTCCGGGACCTTCTATGGCTACACCTTC
-	TRBJ1-5	-	TRBV18	CASSPFGTGNQPQHF	TGTGCCAGCTCACCGTTTGGTACAGGGAATCAGCCCCAGCATTTT
-	TRBJ1-5	-	TRBV5-1	CASRQGIGQPQHF	TGCGCCAGCAGACAGGGAATTGGGCAGCCCCAGCATTTT
-	TRBJ2-3	-	TRBV19	CASSIRDTQYF	TGTGCCAGTAGTATAAGGGATACGCAGTATTTT
TRBD1	TRBJ2-7	-	TRBV5-1	CASRGGQATSYEQYF	TGCGCCAGCAGGGGTGGACAGGCGACCTCCTACGAGCAGTACTTC
-	TRBJ1-6	once	TRBV27	CASSLVQGPNSPLHF	TGTGCCAGCAGTTTAGTACAGGGCCCTAATTCACCCCTCCACTTT
TRBD1	TRBJ1-3	-	TRBV18	CASSPRDRATTGNTIYF	TGTGCCAGCTCACCAAGGGACAGGGCTACTACTGGAAACACCATATATTTT
-	TRBJ1-1	-	TRBV7-6	CASSFRTVGTEAFF	TGTGCCAGCAGCTTTAGGACGGTTGGCACTGAAGCTTTCTTT
-	TRBJ2-3	-	TRBV11-2	CASSPYRERATDTQYF	TGTGCCAGCAGCCCCTACCGGGAGCGGGCCACAGATACGCAGTATTTT
TRBD1	TRBJ1-1	once	TRBV7-9	CASSLAGGGERTFF	TGTGCCAGCAGCTTAGCAGGAGGGGGCGAGAGAACTTTCTTT
TRBD1	TRBJ1-3	-	TRBV5-1	CASSRDRVSGNTIYF	TGCGCCAGCAGCCGGGACAGGGTATCAGGAAACACCATATATTTT
-	TRBJ1-5	-	TRBV4-1	CASSQLGGGNQPQHF	TGCGCCAGCAGCCAGCTTGGGGGGGGCAATCAGCCCCAGCATTTT
-	TRBJ2-2	-	TRBV5-5	CASSLIHTGELFF	TGTGCCAGCAGCTTAATTCACACCGGGGAGCTGTTTTTT
-	TRBJ2-3	once	TRBV7-2	CASSFVGDTQYF	TGTGCCAGCAGCTTCGTGGGAGATACGCAGTATTTT
TRBD1	TRBJ2-7	-	TRBV2	CATGQVDYEQYF	TGTGCCACAGGACAGGTTGACTACGAGCAGTACTTC
-	TRBJ2-7	-	TRBV5-4	CASSLALTYEQYF	TGTGCCAGCAGCTTAGCGCTCACCTACGAGCAGTACTTC
TRBD2	TRBJ2-3	-	TRBV5-1	CASSYRAGSVTDTQYF	TGCGCCAGCAGCTACAGAGCGGGATCGGTCACAGATACGCAGTATTTT
TRBD1	TRBJ2-5	-	TRBV5-5	CASSRQGAETQYF	TGTGCCAGCAGCCGACAGGGGGCAGAGACCCAGTACTTC
-	TRBJ2-5	-	TRBV5-6	CASSFQGGQETQYF	TGTGCCAGCAGCTTCCAGGGTGGGCAAGAGACCCAGTACTTC
-	TRBJ1-5	once	TRBV28	CASSWGEWQPQHF	TGTGCCAGCAGTTGGGGGGAATGGCAGCCCCAGCATTTT
TRBD2	TRBJ2-7	-	TRBV7-2	CASSLRDYSYEQYF	TGTGCCAGCAGCCTGCGGGACTACTCCTACGAGCAGTACTTC
-	TRBJ2-3	-	TRBV14	CASSPVDRFSTDTQYF	TGTGCCAGCAGCCCAGTAGACAGGTTTAGCACAGATACGCAGTATTTT
TRBD1	TRBJ2-3	many	TRBV18	CASSPTGTYHTDTQYF	TGTGCCAGCTCACCGACAGGGACCTACCACACAGATACGCAGTATTTT
TRBD2	TRBJ2-2	-	TRBV4-3	CASSQGMGPSGSPGELFF	TGCGCCAGCAGCCAGGGAATGGGGCCTAGCGGGAGTCCCGGGGAGCTGTTTTTT
TRBD1	TRBJ2-4	-	TRBV7-9	CASSFMDRDIQYF	TGTGCCAGCAGCTTTATGGACAGGGACATTCAGTACTTC
-	TRBJ2-7	-	TRBV12-2	CASRPPPPRSYEQYF	TGTGCAAGTCGCCCCCCCCCACCAAGGAGCTACGAGCAGTACTTC
-	TRBJ2-5	-	TRBV7-8	CASSSYPGAETQYF	TGTGCCAGCAGCTCGTACCCAGGGGCAGAGACCCAGTACTTC
-	TRBJ2-3	-	TRBV19	CASKGGPGTQYF	TGTGCCAGTAAAGGAGGGCCGGGGACGCAGTATTTT
-	TRBJ2-7	-	TRBV12-5	CASGLVPQDLEESSYEQYF	TGTGCTAGTGGTTTGGTACCCCAAGACTTGGAAGAGAGCTCCTACGAGCAGTACTTC
-	TRBJ2-5	-	TRBV19	CASSSGGRETQYF	TGTGCCAGTAGTTCCGGCGGTCGGGAGACCCAGTACTTC
-	TRBJ2-5	-	TRBV10-2	CASSENRRETQYF	TGCGCCAGCAGTGAGAATCGGCGAGAGACCCAGTACTTC
TRBD1	TRBJ2-5	-	TRBV2	CASSGGQARIQETQYF	TGTGCCAGCAGCGGGGGACAGGCGAGGATTCAAGAGACCCAGTACTTC
-	TRBJ2-5	-	TRBV5-5	CASSLLSMNQETQYF	TGTGCCAGCAGCTTGTTGTCGATGAATCAAGAGACCCAGTACTTC
-	TRBJ2-7	-	TRBV7-9	CASSLNSPIEQYF	TGTGCCAGCAGCTTAAACTCCCCGATCGAGCAGTACTTC
TRBD1	TRBJ1-2	-	TRBV7-2	CASSLVMRGQGDYGYTF	TGTGCCAGCAGCTTAGTCATGCGAGGACAGGGAGACTATGGCTACACCTTC
TRBD2	TRBJ2-1	-	TRBV5-1	CASSLELAGHNEQFF	TGCGCCAGCAGCTTGGAGCTAGCGGGACACAATGAGCAGTTCTTC
TRBD1	TRBJ1-2	-	TRBV5-8	CASSSFQGQSQNYGYTF	TGTGCCAGCAGCTCATTCCAGGGACAGTCCCAGAACTATGGCTACACCTTC
TRBD2	TRBJ2-1	-	TRBV12-5	CASGLPTSGRSYNEQFF	TGTGCTAGTGGTTTGCCGACTAGCGGGAGGTCCTACAATGAGCAGTTCTTC
TRBD1	TRBJ1-3	-	TRBV5-1	CASSGGQGSGNTIYF	TGCGCCAGCAGTGGGGGACAGGGCTCTGGAAACACCATATATTTT
-	TRBJ1-6	-	TRBV5-6	CASSPRWQGNSPLHF	TGTGCCAGCAGCCCGCGGTGGCAGGGAAATTCACCCCTCCACTTT
-	TRBJ2-1	-	TRBV7-2	CASSVRSDEQFF	TGTGCCAGCAGCGTTAGGAGCGATGAGCAGTTCTTC
-	TRBJ2-6	-	TRBV10-3	CAIREQVSGANVLTF	TGTGCCATCAGAGAACAGGTCTCAGGGGCCAACGTCCTGACTTTC
-	TRBJ1-3	-	TRBV25-1	CASSERDSGNTIYF	TGTGCCAGCAGTGAAAGGGACTCTGGAAACACCATATATTTT
-	TRBJ1-2	few	TRBV7-2	CASSLGQGPIYGYTF	TGTGCCAGCAGCTTAGGGCAGGGGCCCATCTATGGCTACACCTTC
-	TRBJ2-7	-	TRBV7-2	CASSNRYEQYF	TGTGCCAGCAGCAACCGCTACGAGCAGTACTTC
-	TRBJ1-5	-	TRBV28	CASSLASHNQPQHF	TGTGCCAGCAGTTTGGCCAGCCATAATCAGCCCCAGCATTTT